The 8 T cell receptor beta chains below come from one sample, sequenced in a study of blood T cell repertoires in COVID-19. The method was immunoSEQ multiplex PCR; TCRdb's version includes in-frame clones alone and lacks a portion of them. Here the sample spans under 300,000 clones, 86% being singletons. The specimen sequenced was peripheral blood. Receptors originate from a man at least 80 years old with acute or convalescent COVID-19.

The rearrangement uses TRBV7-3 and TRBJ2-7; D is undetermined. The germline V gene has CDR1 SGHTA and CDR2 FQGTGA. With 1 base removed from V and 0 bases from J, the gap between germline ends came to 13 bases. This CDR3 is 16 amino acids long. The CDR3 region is CASSLNPGLSSYEQYF. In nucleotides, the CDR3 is TGTGCCAGCAGCTTAAATCCAGGTCTGAGCTCCTACGAGCAGTACTTC. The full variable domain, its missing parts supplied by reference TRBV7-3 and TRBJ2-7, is GAGVSQTPSNKVTEKGKYVELRCDPISGHTALYWYRQSLGQGPEFLIYFQGTGAADDSGLPNDRFFAVRPEGSVSTLKIQRTERGDSAVYLCASSLNPGLSSYEQYFGPGTRLTVT.

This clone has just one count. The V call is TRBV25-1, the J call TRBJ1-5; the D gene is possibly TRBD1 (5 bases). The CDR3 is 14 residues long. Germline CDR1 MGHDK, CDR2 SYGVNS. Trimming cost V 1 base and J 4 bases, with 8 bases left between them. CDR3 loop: CASSEWEGNQPQHF. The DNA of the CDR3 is TGTGCCAGCAGTGAATGGGAGGGGAATCAGCCCCAGCATTTT.

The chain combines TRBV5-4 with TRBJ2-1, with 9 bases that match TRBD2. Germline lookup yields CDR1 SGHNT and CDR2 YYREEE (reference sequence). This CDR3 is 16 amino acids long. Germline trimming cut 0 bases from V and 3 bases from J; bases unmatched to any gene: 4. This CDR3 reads CASSLGLADLYNEQFF. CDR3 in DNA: TGTGCCAGCAGCTTGGGACTAGCGGACCTCTACAATGAGCAGTTCTTC.

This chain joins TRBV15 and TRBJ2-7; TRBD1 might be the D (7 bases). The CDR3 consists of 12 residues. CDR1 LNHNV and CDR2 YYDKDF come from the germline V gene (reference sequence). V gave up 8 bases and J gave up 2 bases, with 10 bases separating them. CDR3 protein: CATQGGPYEQYF. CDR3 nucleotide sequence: TGTGCCACCCAGGGGGGTCCCTACGAGCAGTACTTC.

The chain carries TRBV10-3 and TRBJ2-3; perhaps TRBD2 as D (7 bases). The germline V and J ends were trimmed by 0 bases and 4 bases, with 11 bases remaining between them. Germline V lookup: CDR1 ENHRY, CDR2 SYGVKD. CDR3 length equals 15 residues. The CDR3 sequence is CAISESGGGPDTQYF. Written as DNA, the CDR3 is TGTGCCATCAGTGAGTCAGGGGGAGGGCCAGATACGCAGTATTTT.

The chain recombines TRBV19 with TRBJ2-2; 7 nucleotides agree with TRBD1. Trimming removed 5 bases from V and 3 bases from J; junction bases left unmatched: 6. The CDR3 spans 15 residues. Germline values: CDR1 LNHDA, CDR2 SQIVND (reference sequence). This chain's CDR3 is CASSLRDSYTGELFF. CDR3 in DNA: TGTGCCAGTAGTCTCCGGGACAGCTACACCGGGGAGCTGTTTTTT.

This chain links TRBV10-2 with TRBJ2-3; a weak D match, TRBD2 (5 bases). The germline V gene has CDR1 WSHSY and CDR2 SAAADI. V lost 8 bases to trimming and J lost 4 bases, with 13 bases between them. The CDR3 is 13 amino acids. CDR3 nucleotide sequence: TGCGCCAGCCGACCCGAGGGCGCAGATACGCAGTATTTT. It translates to CASRPEGADTQYF.

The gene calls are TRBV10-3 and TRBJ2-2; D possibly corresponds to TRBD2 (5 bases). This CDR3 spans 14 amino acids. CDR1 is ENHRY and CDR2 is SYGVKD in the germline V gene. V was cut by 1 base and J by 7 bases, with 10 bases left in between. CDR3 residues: CAISELGGHGELFF. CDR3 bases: TGTGCCATCAGTGAGTTAGGAGGCCACGGGGAGCTGTTTTTT.